This TCR beta chain was obtained from a study of blood T cell repertoires in COVID-19. Across the whole study: The United States, Italy and Spain were the sources of the acute and convalescent COVID-19 samples. T cells, B-cell-depleted T cells, or PBMCs supplied cDNA or gDNA.

In the authors' methods: Reference gene primer amplification in the assay estimated nucleated cell counts. Clones were sequenced by immunoSEQ multiplex PCR, and TCRdb holds only the in-frame ones, with some missing. V, J and clone size derive from that table, while D and trimming were established from the DNA sequence. Of 150,000 to 200,000 clones detected, about 87% appear once; the ten largest clones hold 0.8% to 1%. The length of the CDR3 is 14 residues. CDR1 is LNHDA and CDR2 is SQIVND in the germline V gene (reference sequence). V dropped 5 bases and J dropped 6 bases, with 15 bases sitting between them.

The specimen was peripheral blood. The chain has TRBV19 and TRBJ2-3; the D gene is possibly TRBD1 (6 bases). The receptor's source is a woman aged 18-30 years who had recovered from COVID-19. In nucleotides, the CDR3 is TGTGCCAGTAGTTCTCGAGGGGGAGCGGATACGCAGTATTTT. The encoded protein is CASSSRGGADTQYF.